The 29 T cell receptor beta chains below come from one sample, sequenced in a study of blood T cells in healthy people across ages. Next came a second PCR, run for about 6 to 12 cycles, which used a sample-barcoded 5' primer along with a J-beta primer mix. TCRdb fed the 5' RACE reads into MiXCR, producing one record per CDR3 protein. The table shows 800,000 or so distinct CDR3 sequences, with around 62% occurring only once. The sequencing sample was made of blood. These receptors were obtained from a man aged 25-45 years in good health.

The J gene is TRBJ1-1, the V gene TRBV7-9, with 9 positions matching TRBD1. Per germline, CDR1 SEHNR and CDR2 FQNEAQ (reference sequence). The CDR3 spans 14 residues. The V and J ends lost 4 bases and 4 bases, in that order; junction bases with no gene match: 4. In DNA form, the CDR3 reads TGTGCCAGCAGCTCGACAGGGGGAAGCACTGAAGCTTTCTTT. This gives the protein CASSSTGGSTEAFF.

This clonotype has a single count. This sequence joins TRBV4-2 and TRBJ1-1, with D possibly matching TRBD1 (5 bases). V was pared by 0 bases and J by 11 bases, with 22 bases between. The CDR3 covers 16 residues. Germline V gene data show CDR1 as LGHNA and CDR2 as YNFKEQ. For the CDR3, the DNA is TGTGCCAGCAGCCAAGATTTGGTAAACGGGGGGACGTGGGCTTTCTTT. Protein sequence: CASSQDLVNGGTWAFF.

V usage is TRBV6-5 and J usage is TRBJ2-3; 7 bases line up with TRBD1. Losses at the gene ends were 2 bases for V and 3 bases for J; bases not matched to a gene: 11. CDR3 length: 17 amino acids. CDR1 and CDR2 (germline): MNHEY, SVGAGI. The CDR3 sequence: CASSYRPTGALTDTQYF. In nucleotides, the CDR3 is TGTGCCAGCAGTTACCGCCCTACAGGGGCCCTTACAGATACGCAGTATTTT.

This clonotype occurred once. The chain carries TRBV2 and TRBJ2-1; the match to TRBD2 covers 10 bases. This CDR3 is 17 amino acids long. Germline V lookup: CDR1 SNHLY, CDR2 FYNNEI. V trimming: 6 bases; J trimming: 4 bases; junction bases outside the gene matches: 12. For the CDR3, the DNA is TGTGCCAGCAGGGACTTAGGGGCTAGCGGGGGATACAATGAGCAGTTCTTC. It yields the protein CASRDLGASGGYNEQFF.

The chain combines TRBV4-2 with TRBJ2-5; 8 nucleotides line up with TRBD2. The end of the DNA is better explained by TRBJ2-7, so the J call may be wrong. The CDR3 spans 17 residues. The germline V gene has CDR1 LGHNA and CDR2 YNFKEQ. The CDR3 coding sequence is TGTGCCAGCAGCCAAGTGGTGACCGGGGGGGCAATCCACGAGCAGTACTTC. Protein: CASSQVVTGGAIHEQYF.

The V and J genes are TRBV7-2 and TRBJ2-5; TRBD2 matches at 8 bases. The germline V gene encodes CDR1 SGHTA and CDR2 FQGNSA. V was pared by 0 bases and J by 7 bases, with 13 bases of the junction left unmatched. CDR3 size: 17 residues. The CDR3 region is CASSLARAGVRLRTQYF. Here the CDR3 DNA reads TGTGCCAGCAGCTTAGCGCGAGCGGGGGTCAGGTTGAGGACCCAGTACTTC.

The chain recombines TRBV7-2 with TRBJ2-1; no clear D. Judging by the DNA end, TRBJ2-7 fits better; the J call may be wrong. The germline gives CDR1 SGHTA, CDR2 FQGNSA. There are 13 residues in the CDR3. CDR3 region: CASSLIGYNEQYF. The CDR3 DNA reads as TGTGCCAGCAGCTTGATCGGGTACAATGAGCAGTACTTC.

The CDR3 region has the DNA TGTGCCAGCAGCCAAGTCAGGGGACAGGGGGCTTACGAGCAGTACTTC. Its translation is CASSQVRGQGAYEQYF. The gene calls are TRBV3-1 and TRBJ2-7; 12 bases agree with TRBD1. V shed 1 base and J 4 bases; nucleotides not matched to a gene: 5. CDR1 is LGHDT, CDR2 YNNKEL, per germline (reference sequence). The CDR3 runs 16 residues.

This clonotype was seen more than once but under ten times. A much more abundant neighbour one base away suggests this may be a read error. This chain uses TRBV3-1 with TRBJ2-7; D not certain. Trimming stripped 3 bases from V and 3 bases from J, with 3 bases between. Germline-derived CDR1 and CDR2 are LGHDT and YNNKEL (reference sequence). This CDR3 has 11 residues. CDR3 DNA sequence: TGTGCCAGCAGCCAGATCTACGAGCAGTACTTC. The encoded protein is CASSQIYEQYF.

This chain links TRBV4-2 with TRBJ1-5; maybe TRBD1 (5 bases). The V gene lost 0 bases and the J gene lost 4 bases, with 37 bases spanning the gap. This CDR3 has 24 residues. CDR1 and CDR2 from the germline V gene are LGHNA and YNFKEQ. The CDR3 region has the DNA TGTGCCAGCAGCCAAGATACATGGAGGGCCGCCGAAGGGTCGCAACGGGGCTTGAATCAGCCCCAGCATTTT. It yields the protein CASSQDTWRAAEGSQRGLNQPQHF.

The V call is TRBV6-2 or TRBV6-3, the J call TRBJ2-4; D perhaps matches TRBD2 (7 bases). The DNA matches TRBJ2-7 better at its end, which makes the J call doubtful. The germline V gene encodes CDR1 MNHEY and CDR2 SVGEGT. The CDR3 extends over 15 amino acids. The CDR3 region has the DNA TGTGCCAGCAGTTACCCCAGGGGAGGGGAGTCCGAGCAGTACTTC. It codes for CASSYPRGGESEQYF.

The chain carries TRBV27 and TRBJ1-2; TRBD1 agrees at 10 bases. Germline V gene data show CDR1 as MNHEY and CDR2 as SMNVEV (reference sequence). This CDR3 is built from 16 residues. Germline trimming cut 6 bases from V and 6 bases from J; bases unmatched to any gene: 13. The CDR3 here is CASRRGYGTGVDGYTF. The CDR3 DNA sequence: TGTGCCAGCAGAAGGGGCTACGGGACAGGGGTGGATGGCTACACCTTC.

This chain connects TRBV27 to TRBJ2-3; D may be TRBD2 (7 bases). The germline V and J ends were trimmed by 3 bases and 4 bases, with 14 bases remaining between them. The CDR3 has 15 residues. From germline, CDR1 is MNHEY and CDR2 SMNVEV (reference sequence). CDR3 in DNA: TGTGCCAGCAGTTTCTTAGTGGGGGGGCCAGATACGCAGTATTTT. It specifies CASSFLVGGPDTQYF.

This sequence joins TRBV20-1 and TRBJ2-5; 15 bases fit TRBD2. V trimming: 1 base; J trimming: 2 bases; junction bases outside the gene matches: 2. CDR3 length: 16 residues. CDR1 is DFQATT and CDR2 is SNEGSKA in the germline V gene (reference sequence). The CDR3 loop is CSARGTSGGEQETQYF. Written as DNA, the CDR3 is TGCAGTGCTAGAGGGACTAGCGGGGGGGAACAAGAGACCCAGTACTTC.

The table lists this clonotype with a few counts. The CDR3 coding sequence is TGTGCCAGCAGTTCCGGACTAGCGGGGGGGCAAGAGCAGTTCTTC. Its translation is CASSSGLAGGQEQFF. The chain is built from TRBV12-3 or TRBV12-4 and TRBJ2-1, with 15 bases that match TRBD2. V shed 4 bases, J shed 10 bases, and the junction held 5 bases outside the gene matches. The CDR3 is 15 residues long.

This chain joins TRBV11-2 and TRBJ2-1, with TRBD2 identical over 10 bases. With 2 bases clipped from V and 2 bases from J, the junction kept 6 bases outside the gene matches. In germline, CDR1 is SGHAT, CDR2 FQNNGV. The CDR3 sequence is 17 residues long. CDR3 protein: CASSLRLAGITYNEQFF. The CDR3, as DNA: TGTGCCAGCAGCTTAAGACTAGCGGGTATAACCTACAATGAGCAGTTCTTC. The full variable domain, in which reference TRBV11-2 and TRBJ2-1 provide the parts outside the CDR3, is EAGVAQSPRYKIIEKRQSVAFWCNPISGHATLYWYQQILGQGPKLLIQFQNNGVVDDSQLPKDRFSAERLKGVDSTLKIQPAKLEDSAVYLCASSLRLAGITYNEQFFGPGTRLTVL.

This chain joins TRBV2 and TRBJ2-3; 8 bases match TRBD2. CDR1 and CDR2 (germline): SNHLY, FYNNEI. CDR3 size: 14 residues. V shed 6 bases and J 6 bases; nucleotides not matched to a gene: 8. The CDR3 region has the DNA TGTGCCAGCAGAGCTCGGGGGGGCCTCGATACGCAGTATTTT. This encodes CASRARGGLDTQYF.

With regard to this clonotype: It is likely a read error, because the conserved phenylalanine at the end of the CDR3 is missing. The gene calls are TRBV20-1 and TRBJ1-2; possibly TRBD1 for D (5 bases). The V gene's germline CDR1 is DFQATT and CDR2 SNEGSKA (reference sequence). The CDR3 length is 14 residues. The germline V and J ends were trimmed by 5 bases and 0 bases, with 13 bases remaining between them. The DNA of the CDR3 is TGCAGTGCTCCGGGACGGCCAGCTAACTATGGCTACACCTTA. Amino acids: CSAPGRPANYGYTL.

V is TRBV12-3 or TRBV12-4 and J is TRBJ1-1, with D perhaps TRBD1 (5 bases). V was shortened by 2 bases and J by 4 bases, with 11 bases between the two germline ends. The CDR3 length is 14 residues. The CDR3 loop is CASSLTFGGTEAFF. CDR3 bases: TGTGCCAGCAGTTTAACATTCGGGGGCACTGAAGCTTTCTTT.

The V gene is TRBV2, the J gene TRBJ1-1, with a possible D match to TRBD1 (5 bases). This CDR3 comprises 14 residues. V shed 3 bases and J shed 6 bases, with 14 bases lying between them. CDR1 is SNHLY, CDR2 FYNNEI, per germline. In DNA form, the CDR3 reads TGTGCCAGCAGTGAGCCAGCAGGGAGGCCTGAAGCTTTCTTT. Residues: CASSEPAGRPEAFF.

This rearrangement joins TRBV4-2 to TRBJ1-5; no clear D. V was clipped by 2 bases and J by 4 bases, with 9 bases between them. The CDR3 extends over 14 amino acids. The germline CDR1 and CDR2 sequences are LGHNA and YNFKEQ. The CDR3 region is CASSQRSVNQPQHF. CDR3 sequence (DNA): TGTGCCAGCAGCCAAAGGTCGGTTAATCAGCCCCAGCATTTT.

This clonotype was found a few times. This chain connects TRBV12-3 or TRBV12-4 to TRBJ1-2; 8 bases align to TRBD1. The CDR3 totals 13 residues. The J segment lost 8 bases and the V segment lost 5 bases, leaving 7 bases of the junction unmatched. The CDR3 loop reads CASSRQGSGGYTF. CDR3 DNA sequence: TGTGCCAGCAGTCGACAGGGGTCGGGGGGCTACACCTTC.

This clonotype was seen a few times. The V and J genes are TRBV6-5 and TRBJ1-2; 8 bases map to TRBD1. This CDR3 is built from 14 residues. The trim removed 5 bases at V and 4 bases at J, leaving 6 bases unmatched. Germline CDR1 MNHEY, CDR2 SVGAGI. CDR3 protein: CASSPGQGFYGYTF. CDR3 sequence (DNA): TGTGCCAGCAGTCCCGGACAGGGCTTCTATGGCTACACCTTC.

This clonotype was counted only a few times. This sequence joins TRBV20-1 and TRBJ2-3; TRBD2 matches 7 bases. CDR1 and CDR2 (germline): DFQATT, SNEGSKA (reference sequence). The CDR3 is 13 amino acids. CDR3 in amino acids: CSGEGRATDTQYF. The CDR3 region has the DNA TGCAGCGGGGAGGGTAGAGCTACAGATACGCAGTATTTT.

The CDR3 loop reads CASSQGIAGLDETQYF. CDR3 bases: TGCGCCAGCAGCCAGGGGATAGCAGGCTTGGACGAGACCCAGTACTTC. The chain links TRBV4-3 to TRBJ2-5; D not resolved. From germline, CDR1 is LGHNA and CDR2 YSLEER. Trimming removed 3 bases from V and 5 bases from J, with 19 bases in between. This CDR3 comprises 16 residues.

The chain links TRBV12-3 or TRBV12-4 to TRBJ2-5; D gene unclear. Trimming stripped 6 bases from V and 0 bases from J, with 11 bases between. The CDR3 consists of 14 residues. CDR3 DNA: TGTGCCAGCAGCACTGACTTATACCAAGAGACCCAGTACTTC. This encodes CASSTDLYQETQYF.

The chain recombines TRBV20-1 with TRBJ2-1; 7 bases match TRBD2. With V trimmed by 5 bases and J by 8 bases, 12 bases remained unmatched. CDR3 size: 14 residues. Looked up from germline, CDR1 is DFQATT and CDR2 is SNEGSKA (reference sequence). The CDR3 sequence is CSAPSTSPSDEQFF. CDR3 bases: TGCAGTGCTCCTTCGACTAGCCCGTCTGATGAGCAGTTCTTC.

This chain links TRBV19 with TRBJ1-4; 9 bases are shared with TRBD1. The CDR3 spans 16 residues. Germline lookup yields CDR1 LNHDA and CDR2 SQIVND (reference sequence). After removal of 7 bases from V and 4 bases from J, the junction contained 10 bases not matched to a gene. DNA for the CDR3: TGTGCCAGTACCGAACCTGGACAGGGGCATAATGAAAAACTGTTTTTT. Its translation: CASTEPGQGHNEKLFF.

The genes are TRBV11-2 and TRBJ2-7; 10 nucleotides align to TRBD1. V gave up 1 base and J gave up 2 bases; unmatched junction bases: 20. Germline lookup yields CDR1 SGHAT and CDR2 FQNNGV. The CDR3 runs 21 residues. The CDR3 bases are TGTGCCAGCAGCTTAGTATTTGGGGGACAGGGGTCGCAGCGTCGAGCCTACGAGCAGTACTTC. This gives the protein CASSLVFGGQGSQRRAYEQYF.